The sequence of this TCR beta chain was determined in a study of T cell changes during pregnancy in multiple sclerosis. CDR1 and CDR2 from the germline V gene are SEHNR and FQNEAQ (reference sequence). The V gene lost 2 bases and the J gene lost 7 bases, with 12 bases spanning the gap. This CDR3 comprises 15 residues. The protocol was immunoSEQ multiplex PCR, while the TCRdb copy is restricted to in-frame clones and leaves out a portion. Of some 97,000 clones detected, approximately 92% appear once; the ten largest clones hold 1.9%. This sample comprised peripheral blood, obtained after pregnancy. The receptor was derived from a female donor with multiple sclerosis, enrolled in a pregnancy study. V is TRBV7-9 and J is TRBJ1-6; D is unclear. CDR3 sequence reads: CASSLSVPVNSPLHF. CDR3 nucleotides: TGTGCCAGCAGCTTATCAGTGCCAGTGAATTCACCCCTCCACTTT.